The 32 T cell receptor beta chains in this list originate from one sample, sequenced in a study of cytomegalovirus exposure and HLA in healthy donors. PCR used 60 Vbeta primers and 13 Jbeta primers. Here immunoSEQ multiplex PCR was the method, and the copy in TCRdb shows in-frame clones only, minus some. The sample holds tens of thousands of clones. Material: PBMCs. The receptors were gathered from a woman aged 35 to 49 in good health and CMV-seronegative.

This chain uses TRBV7-9 with TRBJ1-2; D may be TRBD1 (5 bases). This CDR3 spans 14 amino acids. Germline V CDR1 and CDR2: SEHNR, FQNEAQ (reference sequence). The ends were cut back, 5 bases at V and 6 bases at J, with 16 bases in the middle. The CDR3 DNA follows: TGTGCCAGCAGCCCCATAGGGGCTTATGATGGCTACACCTTC. It is translated as CASSPIGAYDGYTF. The variable domain in full, with the rest retrieved from reference TRBV7-9 and TRBJ1-2, is DTGVSQNPRHKITKRGQNVTFRCDPISEHNRLYWYRQTLGQGPEFLTYFQNEAQLEKSRLLSDRFSAERPKGSFSTLEIQRTEQGDSAMYLCASSPIGAYDGYTFGSGTRLTVV.

The chain uses TRBV30 and TRBJ1-1; 9 positions match TRBD1. Unmatched junction bases numbered 0, after V lost 3 bases and J lost 4 bases. The CDR3 is made up of 12 amino acids. The germline gives CDR1 GTSNPN, CDR2 SVGIG (reference sequence). CDR3 nucleotides: TGTGCCTGGAGGGACAGGGGCACTGAAGCTTTCTTT. Its protein product is CAWRDRGTEAFF.

The chain joins TRBV7-9 to TRBJ2-7; 10 nucleotides align to TRBD1. There are 15 residues in the CDR3. In germline, CDR1 is SEHNR, CDR2 FQNEAQ (reference sequence). V dropped 5 bases and J dropped 7; count of bases not matched to a gene: 11. Here the CDR3 DNA reads TGTGCCAGCAGCCCCTCGACAGGGGGCTCGCGAGAGCAGTACTTC. As protein: CASSPSTGGSREQYF.

V gene TRBV5-1 combines with J gene TRBJ1-6, with 8 bases lining up with TRBD1. Germline lookup yields CDR1 SGHRS and CDR2 YFSETQ. The CDR3 runs to 16 residues. Losses at the gene ends were 5 bases for V and 7 bases for J; bases not matched to a gene: 11. Here the CDR3 DNA reads TGCGCCAGCAGAATTACCGGACAGGGAGGGAATTCACCCCTCCACTTT. This codes for CASRITGQGGNSPLHF.

The J gene is TRBJ2-7, the V gene TRBV5-8; 8 bases map to TRBD1. The CDR3 has 14 residues. Germline CDR1 is SGHTS and CDR2 is YDEGEE. J gave up 3 bases and V 5 bases, and 7 bases lay outside the gene matches. This CDR3 is CASSQDRANYEQYF. The CDR3, as DNA: TGTGCCAGCAGTCAGGACAGGGCAAACTACGAGCAGTACTTC.

The genes are TRBV7-9 and TRBJ2-1; 7 bases are a match to TRBD2. With 3 bases clipped from V and 4 bases from J, the junction kept 3 bases outside the gene matches. The CDR3 loop spans 14 amino acids. Germline CDR1 SEHNR, CDR2 FQNEAQ (reference sequence). This CDR3 is CASSLGREYNEQFF. The CDR3 bases are TGTGCCAGCAGCTTGGGGCGGGAGTACAATGAGCAGTTCTTC.

The chain employs TRBV4-3 and TRBJ2-5; 10 bases align to TRBD2. The germline gives CDR1 LGHNA, CDR2 YSLEER. V was clipped by 4 bases and J by 5 bases; unmatched bases: 7. This CDR3 comprises 15 residues. The CDR3 DNA reads TGCGCCAGCAGCCCTTCCGGGACTAGCGCTGAGACCCAGTACTTC. Translation: CASSPSGTSAETQYF.

This rearrangement joins TRBV7-2 to TRBJ2-1; 9 positions agree with TRBD2. The V gene end was trimmed by 1 base and the J gene end by 8 bases; junction bases not matched to a gene: 0. This CDR3 comprises 13 residues. Looked up from germline, CDR1 is SGHTA and CDR2 is FQGNSA. CDR3 residues: CASSLVAGDEQFF. CDR3 nucleotide sequence: TGTGCCAGCAGCTTAGTAGCGGGAGATGAGCAGTTCTTC.

This chain uses TRBV27 with TRBJ1-6; 8 nucleotides agree with TRBD1. V gave up 4 bases and J gave up 10 bases; unmatched junction bases: 6. CDR1 MNHEY and CDR2 SMNVEV come from the germline V gene (reference sequence). The length of the CDR3 is 14 residues. CDR3 DNA sequence: TGTGCCAGCAGTTCCGGACAGGGTAAATCACCCCTCCACTTT. Translated: CASSSGQGKSPLHF.

The chain employs TRBV13 and TRBJ1-1, with D tentatively TRBD1 (6 bases). From germline, CDR1 is PRHDT and CDR2 FYEKMQ (reference sequence). Trimming took 3 bases from V and 2 from J, leaving 16 bases between them. The CDR3 totals 16 residues. CDR3 protein: CASSFGTGTSNTEAFF. The CDR3 nucleotides are TGTGCCAGCAGCTTCGGGACCGGGACAAGTAACACTGAAGCTTTCTTT.

CDR3 amino acids: CASSLDSGGPFEQYF. The CDR3 region has the DNA TGTGCCAGCAGCTTGGACTCGGGAGGGCCTTTCGAGCAGTACTTC. The chain is built from TRBV5-4 and TRBJ2-7; 8 bases line up with TRBD2. The V segment lost 0 bases and the J segment 6 bases; nucleotides outside the gene matches: 8. The CDR3 runs 15 residues. Germline V gene lookup returns CDR1 SGHNT and CDR2 YYREEE (reference sequence).

The gene calls are TRBV7-6 and TRBJ2-7, with 16 nucleotides matching TRBD2. Trimming took 0 bases from V and 3 from J; bases not matched to a gene: 5. CDR3 size: 18 residues. The germline V gene encodes CDR1 SGHVS and CDR2 FNYEAQ. CDR3 bases: TGTGCCAGCAGCTTAGCGGGACTAGCGGGGGGGAGGAGCTACGAGCAGTACTTC. It encodes CASSLAGLAGGRSYEQYF. The full variable domain, rest sourced from reference TRBV7-6 and TRBJ2-7, is GAGVSQSPRYKVTKRGQDVALRCDPISGHVSLYWYRQALGQGPEFLTYFNYEAQQDKSGLPNDRFSAERPEGSISTLTIQRTEQRDSAMYRCASSLAGLAGGRSYEQYFGPGTRLTVT.

J is TRBJ1-1 and V is TRBV18; 9 bases map to TRBD1. This CDR3 has 16 amino acids. CDR1 is KGHSH, CDR2 LQKENI, per germline. V lost 4 bases to trimming and J lost 1 base; unmatched junction nucleotides: 7. CDR3 nucleotides: TGTGCCAGCTCACTACTTACGGGACAGGGGAACACTGAAGCTTTCTTT. This translates into CASSLLTGQGNTEAFF.

Note on this clone: Compared with germline, one end of the junction differs, possibly owing to a read error. The rearrangement links TRBV30 to TRBJ2-1; 11 bases line up with TRBD2. Per the germline V gene, CDR1 is GTSNPN and CDR2 is SVGIG (reference sequence). The CDR3 spans 18 residues. The CDR3 is CASPGSSGGAHSDNEQFF. CDR3 nucleotides: TGTGCCTCCCCGGGTAGTAGCGGGGGGGCCCACTCCGACAATGAGCAGTTCTTC.

The V call is TRBV4-1, the J call TRBJ2-4; maybe TRBD2 (6 bases). Germline V gene lookup returns CDR1 MGHRA and CDR2 YSYEKL. V was shortened by 0 bases and J by 6 bases, with 21 bases between the two germline ends. The CDR3 sequence is 18 residues long. In DNA, the CDR3 is TGCGCCAGCAGCCAAGAAGCCCAAGGGGCGGTGGGGGGAAACATTCAGTACTTC. It translates to CASSQEAQGAVGGNIQYF.

The chain couples TRBV4-1 to TRBJ1-1; no firm D call. V lost 1 base to trimming and J lost 4 bases, with 19 bases between them. Germline CDR1 MGHRA, CDR2 YSYEKL. This CDR3 is built from 17 residues. The CDR3 protein is CASSQAVLRAGGTEAFF. DNA for the CDR3: TGCGCCAGCAGCCAAGCGGTCCTGCGGGCGGGCGGCACTGAAGCTTTCTTT.

The chain combines TRBV5-1 with TRBJ1-2, with D perhaps matching TRBD1 (6 bases). The CDR3 runs to 13 residues. Per germline, CDR1 SGHRS and CDR2 YFSETQ. V shed 4 bases and J shed 2 bases, with 9 bases lying between them. The CDR3 DNA reads as TGCGCCAGCAGCCGGGACACCAACTATGGCTACACCTTC. Protein: CASSRDTNYGYTF.

V gene TRBV6-1 combines with J gene TRBJ1-1; unclear D gene. There are 14 residues in the CDR3. Germline V gene lookup returns CDR1 MNHNS and CDR2 SASEGT. V lost 0 bases, J lost 0 bases, and 5 bases lay in between. The CDR3 reads CASSEARMNTEAFF. The CDR3 coding sequence is TGTGCCAGCAGTGAAGCTAGAATGAACACTGAAGCTTTCTTT.

The chain links TRBV30 to TRBJ1-4; the D is unclear. The V gene's germline CDR1 is GTSNPN and CDR2 SVGIG (reference sequence). Trimming took 0 bases from V and 6 from J, leaving 8 bases between them. The CDR3 extends over 13 amino acids. The DNA for the CDR3 is TGTGCCTGGAGTGTTAGCCCATATGAAAAACTGTTTTTT. Residues: CAWSVSPYEKLFF.

The rearrangement joins TRBV18 to TRBJ1-2; TRBD1 matches 7 bases. CDR1 is KGHSH, CDR2 LQKENI, per germline. Trimming took 3 bases from V and 0 from J; bases not matched to a gene: 4. The CDR3 totals 15 residues. The CDR3 DNA is TGTGCCAGCTCACCCGGGACAGATTCTAACTATGGCTACACCTTC. Translating it yields CASSPGTDSNYGYTF.

The chain combines TRBV18 with TRBJ2-7; 9 bases align to TRBD1. This CDR3 spans 15 amino acids. In germline, CDR1 is KGHSH, CDR2 LQKENI. J was trimmed by 3 bases and V by 3 bases; bases with no gene match: 6. Here the CDR3 DNA reads TGTGCCAGCTCACCCGGGACAGGGTCTGTCTACGAGCAGTACTTC. Translation: CASSPGTGSVYEQYF.

The chain employs TRBV7-3 and TRBJ2-7; D unresolved. The V gene lost 3 bases and the J gene lost 6 bases, with 15 bases spanning the gap. The CDR3 has 14 amino acids. Germline values: CDR1 SGHTA, CDR2 FQGTGA. DNA of the CDR3: TGTGCCAGCAGCTTTTCGACTGGGTCGGGCGAGCAGTACTTC. Amino acids: CASSFSTGSGEQYF.

J is TRBJ2-1 and V is TRBV18; TRBD2 matches 14 bases. J lost 7 bases, V lost 4 bases, and 6 bases had no gene match. Germline-derived CDR1 and CDR2 are KGHSH and LQKENI. This CDR3 is 16 amino acids long. CDR3 in amino acids: CASSLRLAGGPNEQFF. Here the CDR3 DNA reads TGTGCCAGCTCACTTCGACTAGCGGGAGGGCCAAATGAGCAGTTCTTC.

The rearrangement uses TRBV7-9 and TRBJ2-7; unclear D gene. CDR1 and CDR2 from the germline V gene are SEHNR and FQNEAQ (reference sequence). The CDR3 length is 12 residues. Deletions cut 5 bases from V and 0 bases from J, with 5 bases between. The CDR3: CASSAASYEQYF. The CDR3 region has the DNA TGTGCCAGCAGCGCGGCCTCCTACGAGCAGTACTTC.

V usage is TRBV7-6 and J usage is TRBJ1-6; D is ambiguous. There are 16 residues in the CDR3. CDR1 and CDR2 from the germline V gene are SGHVS and FNYEAQ. The V gene lost 5 bases and the J gene lost 10 bases, with 21 bases spanning the gap. The CDR3 region is CASSPPRQKTISPLHF. In nucleotides, the CDR3 is TGTGCCAGCAGCCCCCCTCGCCAGAAAACTATCTCACCCCTCCACTTT.

V gene TRBV7-8 combines with J gene TRBJ2-7; a possible D gene is TRBD1 (6 bases). Between the trimmed V and J ends, which lost 2 bases and 2 bases, there was a span of 13 bases. CDR1 and CDR2 (germline): SGHVS, FQNEAQ. CDR3 length equals 15 residues. CDR3: CASSLSPDRAYEQYF. The CDR3 DNA reads TGTGCCAGCAGCTTATCCCCGGACAGAGCCTACGAGCAGTACTTC.

This sequence joins TRBV6-1 and TRBJ1-5; 9 positions match TRBD1. This CDR3 has 13 amino acids. Germline CDR1 is MNHNS and CDR2 is SASEGT. The V and J ends lost 7 bases and 5 bases, in that order; junction bases with no gene match: 3. CDR3 nucleotide sequence: TGTGCCAGCACCCGACAGGGGGATCAGCCCCAGCATTTT. It yields the protein CASTRQGDQPQHF.

The genes are TRBV28 and TRBJ2-1; TRBD2 might be the D (6 bases). Germline CDR1 and CDR2: MDHEN and SYDVKM. This CDR3 is built from 16 residues. Trimming stripped 2 bases from V and 3 bases from J, with 14 bases between. The CDR3 DNA sequence: TGTGCCAGCAGTTTACAGGCGGGGTCCGTCTACAATGAGCAGTTCTTC. Residues: CASSLQAGSVYNEQFF.

The V and J genes are TRBV4-3 and TRBJ2-7; TRBD1 is a possible D gene (6 bases). CDR3 length: 15 residues. The V gene lost 1 base and the J gene lost 3 bases, with 13 bases spanning the gap. Looked up from germline, CDR1 is LGHNA and CDR2 is YSLEER. The CDR3 region has the DNA TGCGCCAGCAGCCAAGTACAGGGCGATAGCTACGAGCAGTACTTC. Protein sequence: CASSQVQGDSYEQYF.

The chain recombines TRBV6-1 with TRBJ1-4, with TRBD1 matching over 9 bases. The germline V gene has CDR1 MNHNS and CDR2 SASEGT. The CDR3 covers 18 residues. Trimming cost V 2 bases and J 6 bases; bases outside gene matches: 13. The CDR3: CASSENVPGQGWDEKLFF. The CDR3 nucleotides read TGTGCCAGCAGTGAAAACGTCCCGGGACAGGGTTGGGATGAAAAACTGTTTTTT.

The chain links TRBV4-1 to TRBJ1-5, with 9 bases that match TRBD1. CDR1 and CDR2 from the germline V gene are MGHRA and YSYEKL. The V gene end was trimmed by 11 bases and the J gene end by 10 bases; junction bases not matched to a gene: 33. The CDR3 spans 20 residues. CDR3 region: CAPLWPDVGGGGTGYSPQHF. The DNA for the CDR3 is TGCGCCCCGTTATGGCCCGATGTCGGTGGTGGTGGGACAGGGTATAGTCCCCAGCATTTT.

V is TRBV2 and J is TRBJ1-4; no clear D gene. The V and J ends lost 6 bases and 6 bases respectively, with 14 bases between them. The CDR3 sequence is 14 residues long. Germline CDR1 and CDR2: SNHLY and FYNNEI. CDR3 protein: CASRVQSLDEKLFF. The CDR3 nucleotides read TGTGCCAGCAGAGTGCAGTCGCTAGATGAAAAACTGTTTTTT.